The rows below give T cell receptor beta chains drawn from one sample of a study of response to subunit inactivated influenza vaccine. TCRdb called the RT-PCR reads again in MiXCR, with one record for every CDR3 protein. The table lists about 540,000 distinct CDR3 sequences, under 30% of them singletons. These sequences were also reported in another study, on T cells expressing NK-cell markers.

Sequenced here: CD4+ T cells sorted from PBMCs, sampled 11 to 12 days after vaccination. Receptors originate from a man in his fifties who received an inactivated influenza vaccine. The CDR3 runs from the conserved cysteine through the conserved F or W. A D gene is named only where the DNA matches it firmly. The size field is filled for only some rows; it gives once, few, many or a size class.

size: NA; J: TRBJ1-6; V: TRBV2; D: TRBD1; CDR3: CASSEIPRGRSPLHF; DNA: TGTGCCAGCAGTGAAATCCCCAGGGGGCGATCACCCCTCCACTTT
size: few; J: TRBJ2-1; V: TRBV20-1; D: TRBD2; CDR3: CSAREARGEVGEQFF; DNA: TGCAGTGCTAGAGAGGCACGGGGGGAGGTCGGTGAGCAGTTCTTC
size: few; J: TRBJ1-6; V: TRBV3-1; D: NA; CDR3: CASSRVGVNSPLHF; DNA: TGTGCCAGCAGCCGCGTAGGGGTTAATTCACCCCTCCACTTT
size: few; J: TRBJ2-3; V: TRBV5-5; D: TRBD1; CDR3: CASSLGVRQGSTDTQYF; DNA: TGTGCCAGCAGCTTAGGGGTACGACAGGGTAGCACAGATACGCAGTATTTT
size: NA; J: TRBJ2-2; V: TRBV24-1; D: NA; CDR3: CATNAGTGTGELFF; DNA: TGTGCCACAAACGCCGGGACGGGGACCGGGGAGCTGTTTTTT
size: NA; J: TRBJ2-5; V: TRBV7-9; D: NA; CDR3: CASSFRQIQETQYF; DNA: TGTGCCAGCAGCTTTAGGCAGATACAAGAGACCCAGTACTTC
size: few; J: TRBJ1-6; V: TRBV20-1; D: TRBD1; CDR3: CSAIGTDNSPLHF; DNA: TGCAGTGCTATCGGGACAGATAATTCACCCCTCCACTTT
size: NA; J: TRBJ2-7; V: TRBV2; D: NA; CDR3: CASSEARQSQQYF; DNA: TGTGCCAGCAGTGAAGCACGGCAGTCACAGCAGTACTTC
size: NA; J: TRBJ2-1; V: TRBV23-1; D: NA; CDR3: CASSQSIAGPSSYNEQFF; DNA: TGCGCCAGCAGTCAATCGATCGCCGGGCCGAGCTCCTACAATGAGCAGTTCTTC
size: many; J: TRBJ2-7; V: TRBV5-8; D: TRBD2; CDR3: CASSLGAGEGDEQYF; DNA: TGTGCCAGCAGCTTGGGAGCGGGAGAAGGGGACGAGCAGTACTTC
size: few; J: TRBJ2-3; V: TRBV6-6; D: TRBD2; CDR3: CASSYSGGDTQYF; DNA: TGTGCCAGCAGTTACTCGGGGGGGGATACGCAGTATTTT
size: once; J: TRBJ1-2; V: TRBV12-3/TRBV12-4; D: NA; CDR3: CATRGLYYGYTF; DNA: TGTGCCACCCGAGGCCTGTACTATGGCTACACCTTC
size: NA; J: TRBJ2-3; V: TRBV19; D: NA; CDR3: CASSIGIDTQYF; DNA: TGTGCCAGTAGTATAGGAATAGATACGCAGTATTTT
size: NA; J: TRBJ2-7; V: TRBV3-1; D: NA; CDR3: CASSQVSADVAYEQYF; DNA: TGTGCCAGCAGCCAAGTTTCAGCGGATGTCGCCTACGAGCAGTACTTC
size: few; J: TRBJ2-7; V: TRBV12-3/TRBV12-4; D: NA; CDR3: CASSFRRQEDRQYF; DNA: TGTGCCAGCAGTTTCCGCAGACAGGAGGACCGGCAGTACTTC
size: few; J: TRBJ2-1; V: TRBV5-5; D: NA; CDR3: CASTAIGAGTNEQFF; DNA: TGTGCCAGCACGGCTATAGGGGCAGGGACCAATGAGCAGTTCTTC
size: NA; J: TRBJ2-1; V: TRBV28; D: NA; CDR3: CATTGPAYNEQFF; DNA: TGTGCCACCACGGGACCAGCCTACAATGAGCAGTTCTTC
size: NA; J: TRBJ2-3; V: TRBV20-1; D: NA; CDR3: CTARGTGGTDTQYF; DNA: TGCACTGCTAGAGGGACGGGGGGCACGGATACGCAGTATTTT
size: few; J: TRBJ1-2; V: TRBV12-3/TRBV12-4; D: NA; CDR3: CASSSGSLNYGYTF; DNA: TGTGCCAGCAGTTCCGGCAGCCTAAACTATGGCTACACCTTC
size: few; J: TRBJ2-3; V: TRBV7-9; D: TRBD2; CDR3: CASAAASGTRDTQYF; DNA: TGTGCCAGCGCGGCAGCTAGCGGGACCAGAGATACGCAGTATTTT
size: few; J: TRBJ2-2; V: TRBV20-1; D: NA; CDR3: CSAGPGSNTGELFF; DNA: TGCAGTGCTGGCCCCGGGAGTAACACCGGGGAGCTGTTTTTT
size: NA; J: TRBJ2-2; V: TRBV5-1; D: NA; CDR3: CASSARTANTGELFF; DNA: TGCGCCAGCAGCGCCCGGACAGCTAACACCGGGGAGCTGTTTTTT
size: NA; J: TRBJ1-1; V: TRBV29-1; D: NA; CDR3: CSVDPVSRRNTEAFF; DNA: TGCAGCGTTGATCCGGTTAGCCGCAGGAACACTGAAGCTTTCTTT
size: once; J: TRBJ2-7; V: TRBV7-8; D: NA; CDR3: CASRGHSSYEQYF; DNA: TGTGCCAGCAGAGGGCATAGCTCCTACGAGCAGTACTTC
size: NA; J: TRBJ2-7; V: TRBV13; D: NA; CDR3: CASSLGLRGGGEQYF; DNA: TGTGCCAGCAGCTTAGGCCTCAGGGGGGGAGGCGAGCAGTACTTC
size: NA; J: TRBJ2-2; V: TRBV6-2/TRBV6-3; D: NA; CDR3: CASSYGRGNTGELFF; DNA: TGTGCCAGCAGTTACGGGCGGGGGAACACCGGGGAGCTGTTTTTT
size: NA; J: TRBJ2-5; V: TRBV18; D: NA; CDR3: CASSPRSDSGKETQYF; DNA: TGTGCCAGCTCACCACGATCAGACAGCGGAAAAGAGACCCAGTACTTC
size: few; J: TRBJ2-7; V: TRBV20-1; D: NA; CDR3: CSAMLGASYEQYF; DNA: TGCAGTGCTATGCTTGGGGCCTCCTACGAGCAGTACTTC
size: NA; J: TRBJ2-3; V: TRBV6-1; D: NA; CDR3: CASRRRYSTDTQYF; DNA: TGTGCCAGCAGACGACGGTATAGCACAGATACGCAGTATTTT
size: few; J: TRBJ2-2; V: TRBV4-1; D: NA; CDR3: CASSQEGTITGELFF; DNA: TGCGCCAGCAGCCAAGAAGGGACAATAACCGGGGAGCTGTTTTTT
size: NA; J: TRBJ2-3; V: TRBV6-5; D: NA; CDR3: CASSYIGQRTDTQYF; DNA: TGTGCCAGCAGTTATATCGGACAGCGCACAGATACGCAGTATTTT
size: NA; J: TRBJ2-7; V: TRBV5-1; D: NA; CDR3: CASSSQGGRRYEQYF; DNA: TGCGCCAGCAGCTCCCAGGGGGGGCGGAGGTACGAGCAGTACTTC
size: few; J: TRBJ2-1; V: TRBV20-1; D: TRBD2; CDR3: CSARELAFPGGNEQFF; DNA: TGCAGTGCTAGGGAACTAGCGTTCCCCGGGGGCAATGAGCAGTTCTTC
size: NA; J: TRBJ1-1; V: TRBV4-3; D: NA; CDR3: CASSQDPGAPTEAFF; DNA: TGCGCCAGCAGCCAAGATCCGGGGGCGCCAACTGAAGCTTTCTTT
size: NA; J: TRBJ2-5; V: TRBV20-1; D: NA; CDR3: CSAREPRTRETQYF; DNA: TGCAGTGCTAGAGAACCCAGAACCAGGGAGACCCAGTACTTC
size: few; J: TRBJ2-3; V: TRBV2; D: NA; CDR3: CASEAGGIGTDTQYF; DNA: TGTGCCAGCGAGGCAGGGGGGATTGGCACAGATACGCAGTATTTT
size: NA; J: TRBJ2-6; V: TRBV7-2; D: NA; CDR3: CASSFGNSGANVLTF; DNA: TGTGCCAGCAGCTTTGGTAACTCTGGGGCCAACGTCCTGACTTTC
size: NA; J: TRBJ2-5; V: TRBV29-1; D: NA; CDR3: CSLVPQSPLQETQYF; DNA: TGCAGCCTAGTTCCGCAGTCACCCCTTCAAGAGACCCAGTACTTC
size: few; J: TRBJ2-6; V: TRBV7-3; D: NA; CDR3: CASSLTGAGSGANVLTF; DNA: TGTGCCAGCAGCTTAACGGGGGCGGGCTCTGGGGCCAACGTCCTGACTTTC
size: NA; J: TRBJ2-5; V: TRBV6-2/TRBV6-3; D: TRBD1; CDR3: CASSSGTGGVIGETQYF; DNA: TGTGCCAGCAGCTCCGGGACAGGGGGCGTAATAGGAGAGACCCAGTACTTC
size: NA; J: TRBJ2-5; V: TRBV4-2; D: NA; CDR3: CASSRGAGQETQYF; DNA: TGTGCCAGCAGCCGGGGGGCAGGCCAAGAGACCCAGTACTTC
size: NA; J: TRBJ2-1; V: TRBV14; D: TRBD1; CDR3: CASSPTGVNTRDEQFF; DNA: TGTGCCAGCAGCCCGACAGGGGTAAATACGAGGGATGAGCAGTTCTTC
size: NA; J: TRBJ2-4; V: TRBV28; D: TRBD1; CDR3: CASSSRSRGNIQYF; DNA: TGTGCCAGCAGTTCCCGGTCCAGGGGGAACATTCAGTACTTC
size: NA; J: TRBJ2-7; V: TRBV9; D: NA; CDR3: CASSVDMGYEQYF; DNA: TGTGCCAGCAGCGTAGATATGGGCTACGAGCAGTACTTC
size: NA; J: TRBJ2-7; V: TRBV28; D: NA; CDR3: CASSLLETGQYF; DNA: TGTGCCAGCAGTTTATTAGAGACAGGGCAGTACTTC
size: NA; J: TRBJ1-1; V: TRBV7-2; D: TRBD1; CDR3: CASSSQGTGLVNTEAFF; DNA: TGTGCCAGCAGCTCCCAAGGGACAGGGTTGGTCAACACTGAAGCTTTCTTT
size: NA; J: TRBJ1-1; V: TRBV5-6; D: NA; CDR3: CASSLDGRAFF; DNA: TGTGCCAGCAGCCTGGACGGGCGAGCTTTCTTT
size: NA; J: TRBJ2-1; V: TRBV29-1; D: TRBD2; CDR3: CSARGSGRASNEQFF; DNA: TGCAGCGCGAGGGGGAGCGGGAGGGCCTCCAATGAGCAGTTCTTC
size: NA; J: TRBJ2-7; V: TRBV7-4; D: NA; CDR3: CASSFPEGIYEQYF; DNA: TGTGCCAGCAGCTTCCCGGAGGGTATCTACGAGCAGTACTTC
size: few; J: TRBJ2-1; V: TRBV6-1; D: NA; CDR3: CASRSITGGNEQFF; DNA: TGTGCCAGCAGGTCGATTACTGGGGGGAATGAGCAGTTCTTC
size: NA; J: TRBJ2-7; V: TRBV20-1; D: TRBD1; CDR3: CSARKDRDYEQYF; DNA: TGCAGTGCTAGAAAGGACAGGGACTACGAGCAGTACTTC
size: NA; J: TRBJ2-7; V: TRBV9; D: NA; CDR3: CASSVALGHNYEQYF; DNA: TGTGCCAGCAGCGTAGCTCTTGGACACAACTACGAGCAGTACTTC
size: few; J: TRBJ2-5; V: TRBV28; D: NA; CDR3: CASSLQAQETQYF; DNA: TGTGCCAGCAGTTTACAGGCGCAAGAGACCCAGTACTTC
size: NA; J: TRBJ1-1; V: TRBV7-2; D: NA; CDR3: CASSPTRANTEAFF; DNA: TGTGCCAGCAGCCCTACACGGGCGAACACTGAAGCTTTCTTT
size: NA; J: TRBJ1-5; V: TRBV5-1; D: NA; CDR3: CASSLGSGPGSPQHF; DNA: TGCGCCAGCAGCTTGGGGTCAGGCCCAGGTTCGCCCCAGCATTTT